Listed below are T cell receptor beta chains from one sample, sequenced in a study of identical twins. TCRdb called the 5' RACE reads again in MiXCR, with one record for every CDR3 protein. Among some 210,000 distinct CDR3 sequences listed, roughly 15% were seen once. The sample also formed part of further work on T cells expressing NK-cell markers.

The specimen sequenced was CD8+ T cells sorted from blood. These receptors all stem from a woman younger than 30 in good health. Each CDR3 is given with its conserved first and last residue. The D gene is left open where the match is weak. Where a row states a size, it is once, few, many or the class of an expanded clone; other rows omit it.

>TRBJ1-2|-|-|TRBV7-9
CASSGLGRDSNYGYTF
TGTGCCAGCAGTGGCCTAGGGAGGGATTCTAACTATGGCTACACCTTC
>TRBJ1-6|few|TRBD1|TRBV7-2
CASSAGTGYSPLHF
TGTGCCAGCAGCGCCGGGACAGGTTATTCACCCCTCCACTTT
>TRBJ2-3|once|TRBD2|TRBV7-9
CASSLPDGGGDTQYF
TGTGCCAGCAGCTTACCTGACGGGGGGGGAGATACGCAGTATTTT
>TRBJ1-2|few|TRBD1|TRBV11-2
CASRGPGQGALSYGYTF
TGTGCCAGCAGGGGTCCGGGACAGGGGGCGTTAAGCTATGGCTACACCTTC
>TRBJ2-7|few|-|TRBV5-1
CASSAVDALWEQYF
TGCGCCAGCAGCGCGGTCGACGCCTTGTGGGAGCAGTACTTC
>TRBJ2-3|few|TRBD2|TRBV14
CASSWTSGDTQYF
TGTGCCAGCAGCTGGACTAGCGGCGATACGCAGTATTTT
>TRBJ1-1|-|-|TRBV7-2
CASSPDGAAAFF
TGTGCCAGCAGCCCAGACGGGGCGGCCGCTTTCTTT
>TRBJ1-4|-|TRBD1|TRBV12-3/TRBV12-4
CASSITGVEHEKLFF
TGTGCCAGCAGTATCACAGGGGTTGAGCATGAAAAACTGTTTTTT
>TRBJ1-1|few|-|TRBV19
CASSIFLLQQGVRTEAFF
TGTGCCAGTAGTATTTTTCTTCTCCAGCAGGGAGTGAGGACTGAAGCTTTCTTT
>TRBJ2-1|few|TRBD2|TRBV2
CASSDELAGGKNEQFF
TGTGCCAGCAGTGATGAACTAGCGGGAGGTAAGAATGAGCAGTTCTTC
>TRBJ2-1|many|-|TRBV4-1
CASSHSPTSSYNEQFF
TGCGCCAGCAGCCATAGCCCCACTAGCTCCTACAATGAGCAGTTCTTC
>TRBJ2-7|-|TRBD2|TRBV5-1
CASSVLAGEGYEQYF
TGCGCCAGCAGCGTTTTAGCGGGAGAGGGCTACGAGCAGTACTTC
>TRBJ1-1|many|TRBD1|TRBV7-9
CASSLEGQPNTEAFF
TGTGCCAGCAGCTTGGAGGGACAGCCGAACACTGAAGCTTTCTTT
>TRBJ2-3|few|-|TRBV6-1
CASSERRRLADTQYF
TGTGCCAGCAGTGAAAGGAGGAGATTGGCAGATACGCAGTATTTT
>TRBJ2-3|-|-|TRBV7-2
CASSSWDTQYF
TGTGCCAGCAGCTCATGGGATACGCAGTATTTT
>TRBJ2-6|-|-|TRBV3-1
CASSQVKVSGANVLTF
TGTGCCAGCAGCCAAGTAAAGGTCTCTGGGGCCAACGTCCTGACTTTC
>TRBJ2-1|-|-|TRBV6-2/TRBV6-3
CASSYSQYEQFF
TGTGCCAGCAGTTACTCTCAGTATGAGCAGTTCTTC
>TRBJ2-1|-|TRBD2|TRBV7-8
CASSPPRLAGDYNEQFF
TGTGCCAGCAGCCCCCCCAGACTAGCGGGTGACTACAATGAGCAGTTCTTC
>TRBJ2-1|few|TRBD2|TRBV12-3/TRBV12-4
CASSLASGTAYNEQFF
TGTGCCAGCAGTTTGGCTAGCGGGACGGCATACAATGAGCAGTTCTTC
>TRBJ2-3|-|-|TRBV5-1
CASSPSTTDTQYF
TGCGCCAGCAGCCCGTCCACCACAGATACGCAGTATTTT
>TRBJ2-1|-|TRBD2|TRBV15
CATSRDLAGEGEQFF
TGTGCCACCAGCAGAGACTTAGCGGGAGAAGGCGAGCAGTTCTTC
>TRBJ1-1|-|-|TRBV13
CASSSTGNENTEAFF
TGTGCCAGCAGCTCGACAGGTAACGAGAACACTGAAGCTTTCTTT
>TRBJ2-5|many|-|TRBV11-2
CASSYGGTQYF
TGTGCCAGCAGCTATGGGGGGACCCAGTACTTC
>TRBJ2-7|once|-|TRBV19
CASSIGGFWDEQYF
TGTGCCAGTAGTATAGGGGGGTTTTGGGACGAGCAGTACTTC
>TRBJ2-7|few|-|TRBV12-3/TRBV12-4
CASSLNSGYEQYF
TGTGCCAGCAGTTTGAACAGCGGATACGAGCAGTACTTC
>TRBJ1-1|-|-|TRBV7-9
CASNPPRSEAFF
TGTGCCAGCAACCCGCCAAGGTCTGAAGCTTTCTTT
>TRBJ2-5|few|TRBD1|TRBV5-4
CASSPRTGSGETQYF
TGTGCCAGCAGCCCACGGACAGGCTCAGGAGAGACCCAGTACTTC
>TRBJ2-1|few|-|TRBV12-3/TRBV12-4
CASSLVPPEAQFF
TGTGCCAGCAGTTTAGTGCCCCCAGAGGCGCAGTTCTTC
>TRBJ2-2|-|TRBD2|TRBV4-1
CASRPGTSGLWGELFF
TGCGCCAGCAGACCGGGGACTAGCGGACTTTGGGGGGAGCTGTTTTTT
>TRBJ2-7|few|-|TRBV7-8
CASSFTGRSYEQYF
TGTGCCAGCAGCTTTACCGGAAGATCCTACGAGCAGTACTTC
>TRBJ2-2|-|-|TRBV6-5
CASSYGKNTGELFF
TGTGCCAGCAGTTACGGGAAGAACACCGGGGAGCTGTTTTTT
>TRBJ2-3|-|-|TRBV15
CATSIIAATDTQYF
TGTGCCACCAGCATCATAGCGGCCACAGATACGCAGTATTTT
>TRBJ2-7|-|-|TRBV4-2
CAISLGLLYEQYF
TGTGCCATCAGCCTCGGGCTCCTCTACGAGCAGTACTTC
>TRBJ2-7|many|TRBD2|TRBV12-3/TRBV12-4
CASTPAGGLEQYF
TGTGCCAGCACCCCAGCGGGAGGGCTGGAGCAGTACTTC
>TRBJ2-7|few|TRBD1|TRBV19
CASSWTGSYEQYF
TGTGCCAGTAGTTGGACAGGCTCCTACGAGCAGTACTTC
>TRBJ2-2|few|-|TRBV30
CAWMEANTGELFF
TGTGCCTGGATGGAAGCGAACACCGGGGAGCTGTTTTTT
>TRBJ2-3|-|TRBD2|TRBV29-1
CSGTSGTDTQYF
TGCAGCGGGACTAGCGGCACAGATACGCAGTATTTT